This T cell receptor beta chain was captured in a study of blood T cells in healthy people across ages. The authors ran a second PCR of about 6 to 11 cycles using a sample-barcoded 5' primer and a J-beta primer mix. Every molecule of cDNA carried a tag from a template-switch adaptor with 12 random nucleotides. From the 5' RACE reads, TCRdb called clonotypes with MiXCR, one entry per CDR3 protein. Of hundreds of thousands of distinct CDR3 sequences listed, 56% are singletons. Germline loops: CDR1 SGHTA, CDR2 FQGNSA. The CDR3 is 15 amino acids. The V gene lost 5 bases and the J gene lost 6 bases, with 18 bases spanning the gap.

Material for sequencing was blood. The chain links TRBV7-2 to TRBJ2-3, with a tentative D call TRBD1 (7 bases). The TCR comes from a man between 35 and 55 years old in good health. CDR3 protein: CASSARQGGTDTQYF. CDR3 nucleotides: TGTGCCAGCAGCGCCCGGCAGGGGGGAACGGATACGCAGTATTTT.